This T cell receptor beta chain was observed in a study of T cells in Graves' hyperthyroidism and ophthalmopathy. Diagnoses rested on clinical symptoms, serum thyroxine and TRAb, thyroid ultrasound and orbital computed tomography. This clonotype has more than one count but fewer than ten. The V and J ends lost 3 bases and 8 bases, in that order; junction bases with no gene match: 11. Germline V gives CDR1 SGHAT, CDR2 FQNNGV. This CDR3 is built from 15 residues. Amplification of TCR beta CDR3 regions was performed using RNA transcripts as template. The HTBI primer set served for first-round RT-PCR of the TCR CDR3. TCRdb ran MiXCR on the multiplex PCR reads and lists one entry per CDR3 protein. The sample holds 480,000 or so distinct CDR3 sequences, approximately 14% seen once.

The specimen sequenced was blood. This clonotype was obtained from a woman aged 18-29 years with Graves' hyperthyroidism. The chain combines TRBV11-2 with TRBJ1-2; TRBD1 agrees at 8 bases. Written as DNA, the CDR3 is TGTGCCAGCAGCTTGTTTTTCCAGGGGGCAGGAGGCTACACCTTC. Translating gives CASSLFFQGAGGYTF.